This record covers a single T cell receptor beta chain. Per the original data handling: Amplification of reference gene primers provided the estimated nucleated cell counts. The table came from immunoSEQ multiplex PCR; TCRdb's copy has only in-frame clones and leaves some out. V and J calls and clone size are as listed in that table; D and trimming were resolved from the DNA. This sample carries a few hundred thousand clones, roughly 87% of them seen once, and the ten largest clones take roughly 0.94%. This entry comes from a study of blood T cell repertoires in COVID-19. Study background: PBMCs, B-cell-depleted T cells, or T cells provided the cDNA or gDNA that made up the material.

The J segment lost 5 bases and the V segment lost 5 bases, leaving 10 bases of the junction unmatched. This CDR3 is built from 14 residues. From germline, CDR1 is SQVTM and CDR2 ANQGSEA. The clonotype was recovered from a woman in her twenties or thirties who had recovered from COVID-19. Input material: PBMCs or T cells enriched from blood (not recorded which). The chain is built from TRBV29-1 and TRBJ1-1; 8 nucleotides match TRBD1. Here the CDR3 DNA reads TGCAGCGTTCTAACCACAGGGGGGGGAACTGAAGCTTTCTTT. Its translation is CSVLTTGGGTEAFF.